The present T cell receptor (beta chain) was sequenced within a study of beta chain features in type 1 diabetes. Overall study results and limits: VDJ junctions sequenced from type 1 diabetes patients showed fewer insertions and more deletions. Healthy donors had naive, central memory and Treg TCRB repertoires that appeared less similar than those seen among patients.

As for this clone: Antigen unknown. Other DNA sequences in the same sample also yield this CDR3.

Sequenced material consisted of expressed TCRB transcripts (all of the isolated RNA was reverse transcribed). Libraries were prepared by immunoSEQ multiplex PCR; TCRdb keeps only in-frame clonotypes and omits some of them. The sample holds 250,000 or so clones, around 65% seen once. This CDR3 spans 14 amino acids. The V and J ends lost 0 bases and 2 bases respectively, with 5 bases between them. Looked up from germline, CDR1 is SGDLS and CDR2 is YYNGEE. The chain is built from TRBV9 and TRBJ2-2; D is undetermined. This TCR came from a man aged 25 to 40 in good health. The sequenced material came from naive CD4+ T cells from blood. The DNA of the CDR3 is TGTGCCAGCAGCGTAGAACCAAACACCGGGGAGCTGTTTTTT. Translating gives CASSVEPNTGELFF. The whole variable domain, remainder taken from reference TRBV9 and TRBJ2-2, is DSGVTQTPKHLITATGQRVTLRCSPRSGDLSVYWYQQSLDQGLQFLIQYYNGEERAKGNILERFSAQQFPDLHSELNLSSLELGDSALYFCASSVEPNTGELFFGEGSRLTVL.